The rows below give T cell receptor beta chains drawn from one sample of a study of T cell responses to AZD1222 COVID-19 vaccine. Some clones are missing from TCRdb's copy, which holds only in-frame ones; the method was immunoSEQ multiplex PCR. Among approximately 100,000 clones, roughly 87% were seen once, and the ten largest hold about 15%. The sequences come from peripheral blood, collected on day 0 of AZD1222 vaccination. The receptors stem from an adult in good health. Each CDR3 is given with its conserved first and last residue. A D gene is named only where the DNA matches it firmly. The size field is filled for only some rows; it gives once, few, many or a size class.

J,D,V,size,CDR3,DNA
TRBJ2-3,-,TRBV27,-,CASRLTRTDTQYF,TGTGCCAGCAGGTTGACACGCACAGATACGCAGTATTTT
TRBJ1-5,-,TRBV25-1,-,CASSEGLSSGNQPQHF,TGTGCCAGCAGTGAAGGACTTTCCTCGGGCAATCAGCCCCAGCATTTT
TRBJ1-2,-,TRBV5-4,-,CASSGKSGERGYTF,TGTGCCAGCAGCGGAAAATCAGGGGAAAGGGGCTACACCTTC
TRBJ1-6,-,TRBV27,-,CASSLKGGSPLHF,TGTGCCAGCAGTTTGAAGGGAGGTTCACCCCTCCACTTT
TRBJ2-1,-,TRBV5-1,-,CASSAGGQGLSYNEQFF,TGCGCCAGCAGCGCCGGCGGGCAGGGCCTCTCCTACAATGAGCAGTTCTTC
TRBJ1-2,-,TRBV3-1/TRBV3-2,-,CASSQVSGGGYGYTF,TGTGCCAGCAGCCAAGTTTCGGGGGGCGGCTATGGCTACACCTTC
TRBJ1-3,-,TRBV10-3,once,CATAAQGPFSGNTIYF,TGTGCCACCGCGGCACAGGGCCCTTTCTCTGGAAACACCATATATTTT
TRBJ2-1,TRBD2,TRBV19,-,CASGSGTGGPIYEQFF,TGTGCCAGTGGATCTGGGACGGGAGGGCCTATCTATGAGCAGTTCTTC
TRBJ1-3,-,TRBV6-5,-,CATKPGSGNTIYF,TGTGCCACCAAGCCGGGGTCTGGAAACACCATATATTTT
TRBJ1-1,TRBD1,TRBV5-1,few,CASSPRTGLNTEAFF,TGCGCCAGCAGCCCGAGGACAGGCCTGAACACTGAAGCTTTCTTT
TRBJ1-1,-,TRBV19,-,CASSMLTGNTEAFF,TGTGCCAGTAGTATGTTGACAGGGAACACTGAAGCTTTCTTT
TRBJ1-3,-,TRBV28,-,CASSGSGGGNTIYF,TGTGCCAGCAGTGGGAGTGGAGGAGGAAACACCATATATTTT
TRBJ2-5,TRBD1,TRBV5-1,-,CASSLDGTGQETQYF,TGCGCCAGCAGCTTGGATGGGACAGGTCAAGAGACCCAGTACTTC
TRBJ1-1,TRBD1,TRBV2,-,CASSGDSEAFF,TGTGCCAGCAGCGGGGACAGTGAAGCTTTCTTT
TRBJ1-4,TRBD1,TRBV6-6,-,CASSTGGGNQTQKLFF,TGTGCCAGCAGTACAGGGGGGGGGAACCAAACCCAAAAACTGTTTTTT
TRBJ2-1,-,TRBV29-1,-,CSVEDERGSDEQFF,TGCAGCGTTGAAGACGAACGGGGTTCGGATGAGCAGTTCTTC
TRBJ2-5,-,TRBV28,-,CASSFRGQQETQYF,TGTGCCAGCAGTTTCCGGGGGCAGCAAGAGACCCAGTACTTC
TRBJ2-5,TRBD2,TRBV19,-,CASSIEGLAGALKTQYF,TGTGCCAGTAGTATAGAGGGACTAGCGGGAGCGTTAAAGACCCAGTACTTC
TRBJ1-5,TRBD1,TRBV30,once,CAWSAGQRSQPQHF,TGTGCCTGGAGTGCGGGACAGCGGAGTCAGCCCCAGCATTTT